This section outlines one T cell receptor beta chain sequence together with its context. Its antigen is as yet unknown. This entry is derived from a study of cytomegalovirus exposure and HLA in healthy donors. Study-wide points: A later analysis linked about 17,000 TCR beta sequences to HLA alleles at 0.05 false discovery rate.

Use of 60 Vbeta and 13 Jbeta primers characterized the PCR. Method: immunoSEQ multiplex PCR; TCRdb's copy keeps in-frame clones and lacks some. Seen here are 150,000 to 200,000 clones, roughly 82% observed once, and the top ten hold around 6.6%. This CDR3 has 14 residues. The germline V gene encodes CDR1 LNHDA and CDR2 SQIVND (reference sequence). V lost 7 bases, J lost 1 base, and 13 bases lay in between. The donors comprised healthy bone marrow donors. The TCR was taken from a man aged 50 or older in good health and CMV-seropositive. V usage is TRBV19 and J usage is TRBJ1-2; D is unclear. Sequencing was carried out using PBMCs. The CDR3, as DNA: TGTGCCAGTACCGTTCGGCAGGATAACTATGGCTACACCTTC. It is translated as CASTVRQDNYGYTF.